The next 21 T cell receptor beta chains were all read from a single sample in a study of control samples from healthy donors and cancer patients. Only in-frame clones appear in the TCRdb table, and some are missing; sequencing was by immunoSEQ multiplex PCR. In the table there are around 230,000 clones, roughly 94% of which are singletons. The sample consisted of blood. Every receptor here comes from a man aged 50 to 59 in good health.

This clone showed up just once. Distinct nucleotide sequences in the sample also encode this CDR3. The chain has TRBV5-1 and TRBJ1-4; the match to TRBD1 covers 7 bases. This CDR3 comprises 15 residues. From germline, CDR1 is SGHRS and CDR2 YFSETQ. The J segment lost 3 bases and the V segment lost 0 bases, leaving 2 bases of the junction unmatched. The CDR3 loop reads CASSLGGGPNEKLFF. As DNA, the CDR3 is TGCGCCAGCAGCTTGGGAGGGGGCCCTAATGAAAAACTGTTTTTT.

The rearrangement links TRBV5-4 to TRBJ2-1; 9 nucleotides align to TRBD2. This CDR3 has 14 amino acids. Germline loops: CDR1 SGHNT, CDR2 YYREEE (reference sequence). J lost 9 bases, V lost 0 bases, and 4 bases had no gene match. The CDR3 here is CASSLEGSGGEQFF. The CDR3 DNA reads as TGTGCCAGCAGCTTGGAGGGTAGCGGGGGTGAGCAGTTCTTC.

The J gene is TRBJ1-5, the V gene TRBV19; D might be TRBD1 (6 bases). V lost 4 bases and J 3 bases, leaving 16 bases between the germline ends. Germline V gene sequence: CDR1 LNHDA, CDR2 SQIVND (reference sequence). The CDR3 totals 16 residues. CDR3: CASSTPGGQNNQPQHF. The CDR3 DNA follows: TGTGCCAGTAGTACTCCCGGCGGACAGAACAATCAGCCCCAGCATTTT.

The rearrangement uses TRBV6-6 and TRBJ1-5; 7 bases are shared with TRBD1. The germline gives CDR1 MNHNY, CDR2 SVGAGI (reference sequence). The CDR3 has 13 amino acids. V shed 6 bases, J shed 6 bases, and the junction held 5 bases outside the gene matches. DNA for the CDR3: TGTGCCAGCAGCCGACAGGGAGCTCAGCCCCAGCATTTT. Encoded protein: CASSRQGAQPQHF.

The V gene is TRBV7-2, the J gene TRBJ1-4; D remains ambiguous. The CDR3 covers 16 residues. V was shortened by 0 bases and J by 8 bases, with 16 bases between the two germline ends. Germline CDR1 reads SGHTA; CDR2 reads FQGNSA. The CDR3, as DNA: TGTGCCAGCAGCTTAGCGATAATTAAATTGGGGGAAAAACTGTTTTTT. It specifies CASSLAIIKLGEKLFF.

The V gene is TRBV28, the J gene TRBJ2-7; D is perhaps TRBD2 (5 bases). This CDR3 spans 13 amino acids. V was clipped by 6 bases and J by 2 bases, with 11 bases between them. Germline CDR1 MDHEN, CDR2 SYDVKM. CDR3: CASRDGVAYEQYV. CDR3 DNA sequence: TGTGCCAGCAGAGACGGGGTGGCCTACGAGCAGTACGTC.

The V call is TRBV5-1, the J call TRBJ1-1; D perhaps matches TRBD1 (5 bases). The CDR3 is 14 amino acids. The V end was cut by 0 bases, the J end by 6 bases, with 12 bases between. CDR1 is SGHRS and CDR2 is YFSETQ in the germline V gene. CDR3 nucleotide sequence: TGCGCCAGCAGCTTGGTTGGGGGTAGCCCTGAAGCTTTCTTT. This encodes CASSLVGGSPEAFF.

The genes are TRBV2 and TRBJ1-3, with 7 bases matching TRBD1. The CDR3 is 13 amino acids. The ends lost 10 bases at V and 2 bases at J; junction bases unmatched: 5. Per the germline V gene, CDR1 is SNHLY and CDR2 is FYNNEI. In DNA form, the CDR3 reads TGTGCCACAGGACAGGCGGCTGGAAACACCATATATTTT. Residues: CATGQAAGNTIYF. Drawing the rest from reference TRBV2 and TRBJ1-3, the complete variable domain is EPEVTQTPSHQVTQMGQEVILRCVPISNHLYFYWYRQILGQKVEFLVSFYNNEISEKSEIFDDQFSVERPDGSNFTLKIRSTKLEDSAMYFCATGQAAGNTIYFGEGSWLTVV.

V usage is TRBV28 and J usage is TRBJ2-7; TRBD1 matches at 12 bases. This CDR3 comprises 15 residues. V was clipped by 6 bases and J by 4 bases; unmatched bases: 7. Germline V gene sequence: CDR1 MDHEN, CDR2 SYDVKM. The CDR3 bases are TGTGCCAGCAGCATGGGACAGGGGGCGCTTTACGAGCAGTACTTC. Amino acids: CASSMGQGALYEQYF.

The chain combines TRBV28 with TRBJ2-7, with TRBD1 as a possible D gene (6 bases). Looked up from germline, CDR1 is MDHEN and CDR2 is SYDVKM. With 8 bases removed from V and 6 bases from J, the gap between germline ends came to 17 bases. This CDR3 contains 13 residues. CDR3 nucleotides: TGTGCCAGCGTCGGGGACACCACGTCCGAGCAGTACGTC. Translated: CASVGDTTSEQYV.

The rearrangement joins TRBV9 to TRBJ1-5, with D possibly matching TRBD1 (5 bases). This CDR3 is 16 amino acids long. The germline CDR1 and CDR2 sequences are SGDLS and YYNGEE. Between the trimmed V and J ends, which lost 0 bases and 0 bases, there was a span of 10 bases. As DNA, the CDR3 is TGTGCCAGCAGCGTAGGGGCAGGGAATAGCAATCAGCCCCAGCATTTT. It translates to CASSVGAGNSNQPQHF.

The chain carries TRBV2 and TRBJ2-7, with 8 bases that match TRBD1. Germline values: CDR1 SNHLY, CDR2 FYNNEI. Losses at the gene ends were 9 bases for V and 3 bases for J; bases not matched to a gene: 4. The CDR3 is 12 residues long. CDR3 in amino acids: CASSGTGYEQYF. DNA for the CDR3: TGTGCCAGTTCGGGGACAGGCTACGAGCAGTACTTC.

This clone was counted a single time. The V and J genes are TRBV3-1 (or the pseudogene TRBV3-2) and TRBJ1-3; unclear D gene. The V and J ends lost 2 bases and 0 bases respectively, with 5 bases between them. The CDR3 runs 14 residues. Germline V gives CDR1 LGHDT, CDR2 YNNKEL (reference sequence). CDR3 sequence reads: CASSQYNSGNTIYF. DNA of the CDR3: TGTGCCAGCAGCCAATATAACTCTGGAAACACCATATATTTT.

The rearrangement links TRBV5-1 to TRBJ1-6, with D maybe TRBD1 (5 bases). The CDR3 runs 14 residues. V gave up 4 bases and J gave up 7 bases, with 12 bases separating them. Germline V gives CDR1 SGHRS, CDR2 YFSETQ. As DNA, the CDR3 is TGCGCCAGCAGCCCGGCCGGGGGAAATTCACCCCTCCACTTT. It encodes CASSPAGGNSPLHF.

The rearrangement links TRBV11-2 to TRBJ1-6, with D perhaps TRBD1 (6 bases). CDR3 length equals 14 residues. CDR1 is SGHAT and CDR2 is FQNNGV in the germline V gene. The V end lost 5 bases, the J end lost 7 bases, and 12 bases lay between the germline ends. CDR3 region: CASSTTGRNSPLHF. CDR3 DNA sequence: TGTGCCAGCAGCACCACAGGGCGAAATTCACCCCTCCACTTT. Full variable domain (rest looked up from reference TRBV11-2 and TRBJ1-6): EAGVAQSPRYKIIEKRQSVAFWCNPISGHATLYWYQQILGQGPKLLIQFQNNGVVDDSQLPKDRFSAERLKGVDSTLKIQPAKLEDSAVYLCASSTTGRNSPLHFGNGTRLTVT.

The CDR3 is CASSRGIGGNEKLFF. The CDR3 nucleotides are TGTGCCAGCAGTCGGGGAATAGGGGGTAATGAAAAACTGTTTTTT. The genes are TRBV9 and TRBJ1-4; tentative D call: TRBD1 (6 bases). V was trimmed by 5 bases and J by 4 bases, leaving 15 bases between them. Germline lookup yields CDR1 SGDLS and CDR2 YYNGEE. CDR3 length: 15 residues.

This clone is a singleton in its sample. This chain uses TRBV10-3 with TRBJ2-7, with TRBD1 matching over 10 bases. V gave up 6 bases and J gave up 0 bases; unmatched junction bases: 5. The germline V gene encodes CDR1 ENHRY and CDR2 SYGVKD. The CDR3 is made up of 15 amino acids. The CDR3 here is CAISPGQGSSYEQYV. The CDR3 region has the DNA TGTGCCATCAGCCCGGGACAGGGGAGCTCCTACGAGCAGTACGTC.

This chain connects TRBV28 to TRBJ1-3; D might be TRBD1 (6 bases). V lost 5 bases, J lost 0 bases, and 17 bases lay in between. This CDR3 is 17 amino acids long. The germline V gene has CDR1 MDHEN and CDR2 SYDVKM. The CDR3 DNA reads TGTGCCAGCAGTCCCGGAGGGACACCTAGCTCTGGAAACACCATATATTTT. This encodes CASSPGGTPSSGNTIYF. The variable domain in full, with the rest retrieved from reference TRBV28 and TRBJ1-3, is DVKVTQSSRYLVKRTGEKVFLECVQDMDHENMFWYRQDPGLGLRLIYFSYDVKMKEKGDIPEGYSVSREKKERFSLILESASTNQTSMYLCASSPGGTPSSGNTIYFGEGSWLTVV.

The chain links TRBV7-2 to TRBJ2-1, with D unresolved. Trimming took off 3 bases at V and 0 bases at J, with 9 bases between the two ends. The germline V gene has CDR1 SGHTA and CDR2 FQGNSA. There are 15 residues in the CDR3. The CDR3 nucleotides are TGTGCCAGCAGCTTCGTAGGCCGCTCCTACAATGAGCAGTTCTTC. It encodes CASSFVGRSYNEQFF.

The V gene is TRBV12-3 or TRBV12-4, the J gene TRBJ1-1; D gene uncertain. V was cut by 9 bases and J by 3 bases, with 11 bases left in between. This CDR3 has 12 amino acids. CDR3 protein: CASYSDYTEAFF. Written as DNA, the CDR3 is TGTGCCAGTTATTCAGACTACACTGAAGCTTTCTTT.

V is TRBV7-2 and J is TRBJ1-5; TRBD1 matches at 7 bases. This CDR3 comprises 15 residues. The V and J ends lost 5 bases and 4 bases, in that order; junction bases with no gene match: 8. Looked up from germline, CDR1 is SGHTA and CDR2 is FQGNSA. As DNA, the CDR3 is TGTGCCAGCAGCCCCACCGGGACAGAGAATCAGCCCCAGCATTTT. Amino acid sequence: CASSPTGTENQPQHF.